These T cell receptor beta chains were read from a single sample in a study of Graves' ophthalmopathy and Graves' hyperthyroidism. TCRdb reanalysed the multiplex PCR reads using MiXCR and keeps one entry per CDR3 protein. Found here are roughly 500,000 distinct CDR3 sequences, approximately 15% of them singletons; the top ten hold over 8%. Sequencing input: blood. The receptors stem from a woman younger than 45 with Graves' ophthalmopathy. The CDR3 runs from the conserved cysteine through the conserved F or W. D genes are given only for firm matches. Size is omitted from some rows. Given values are once, few, many or a class for expanded clones.

d_call	clone_size	j_call	v_call	cdr3_aa	cdr3_nt
TRBD1	.	TRBJ2-7	TRBV5-1	CASSSKLRDRGNEQYF	TGCGCCAGCAGCTCTAAGTTACGGGACAGGGGGAACGAGCAGTACTTC
.	many	TRBJ1-2	TRBV12-3/TRBV12-4	CASSLVAPHGYTF	TGTGCCAGCAGTTTGGTTGCTCCCCATGGCTACACCTTC
TRBD1	once	TRBJ2-5	TRBV6-2/TRBV6-3	CASRQAGTGKETQYF	TGTGCCAGCAGACAAGCCGGGACAGGGAAGGAGACCCAGTACTTC
.	many	TRBJ1-2	TRBV25-1	CASSSVGGANYGYTF	TGTGCCAGCAGCTCGGTTGGAGGCGCTAACTATGGCTACACCTTC
.	.	TRBJ1-5	TRBV6-1	CASRKQDQPQHF	TGTGCCAGCAGGAAACAGGACCAGCCCCAGCATTTT
TRBD1	many	TRBJ2-7	TRBV30	CAWSFPGTGSYEQYF	TGTGCCTGGAGCTTTCCCGGGACAGGCTCCTACGAGCAGTACTTC
TRBD1	many	TRBJ2-2	TRBV29-1	CSVRDRDTGELFF	TGCAGCGTTAGGGACAGGGACACCGGGGAGCTGTTTTTT
.	many	TRBJ2-7	TRBV12-3/TRBV12-4	CASSFGFPKEQYF	TGTGCCAGCAGTTTCGGTTTTCCGAAGGAGCAGTACTTC
.	many	TRBJ1-2	TRBV5-5	CASSLEQDNYGYTF	TGTGCCAGCAGCTTGGAACAGGATAACTATGGCTACACCTTC
TRBD1	many	TRBJ2-5	TRBV2	CASSDGTAQETQYF	TGTGCCAGCAGTGATGGGACAGCCCAAGAGACCCAGTACTTC
.	.	TRBJ2-2	TRBV5-1	CASSSGHGAETGELFF	TGCGCCAGCAGCTCCGGACACGGGGCTGAGACCGGGGAGCTGTTTTTT
TRBD2	few	TRBJ2-2	TRBV24-1	CATRPSSSGTSSTGELFF	TGTGCCACCAGACCCTCCTCCTCCGGGACTAGCTCTACCGGGGAGCTGTTTTTT
.	.	TRBJ1-1	TRBV27	CASSPLPRATEAFF	TGTGCCAGCAGTCCCCTCCCGCGCGCCACTGAAGCTTTCTTT
.	many	TRBJ1-2	TRBV28	CASTLGGRNYGYTF	TGTGCCAGCACCCTAGGGGGGAGGAACTATGGCTACACCTTC
.	few	TRBJ1-1	TRBV11-2	CASSAWVDTEAFF	TGTGCCAGCAGCGCTTGGGTTGACACTGAAGCTTTCTTT
.	many	TRBJ1-2	TRBV6-1	CASTGDTYGYTF	TGTGCCAGCACTGGGGACACCTATGGCTACACCTTC
TRBD1	many	TRBJ2-5	TRBV5-1	CASSLERTGVKTQYF	TGCGCCAGCAGCTTGGAGCGGACAGGGGTGAAGACCCAGTACTTC
.	many	TRBJ2-7	TRBV6-1	CASGNTVGFGNEQYF	TGTGCCAGCGGTAATACGGTGGGCTTTGGCAACGAGCAGTACTTC
.	many	TRBJ1-5	TRBV3-1	CASSQDKDINQPQHF	TGTGCCAGCAGCCAAGATAAGGACATAAATCAGCCCCAGCATTTT
.	many	TRBJ2-5	TRBV7-2	CASSFHLGNQETQYF	TGTGCCAGCAGCTTCCATTTGGGGAACCAAGAGACCCAATACTTC
TRBD1	many	TRBJ1-5	TRBV7-8	CASSLRQGQPQHF	TGTGCCAGCAGCCTACGACAGGGTCAGCCCCAGCATTTT
TRBD1	many	TRBJ1-2	TRBV6-5	CAIKKQGGYTF	TGTGCCATCAAGAAACAGGGGGGCTACACCTTC
.	many	TRBJ1-1	TRBV15	CAVQGRGPNTEAFF	TGTGCGGTTCAGGGGCGAGGGCCGAATACTGAAGCTTTCTTT
TRBD2	many	TRBJ2-7	TRBV6-5	CASSFQAGDSYEQYF	TGTGCCAGCAGTTTCCAAGCGGGGGATTCCTACGAGCAGTACTTC
.	.	TRBJ2-7	TRBV11-1	CASSQIEAEQYF	TGTGCCAGCAGCCAAATAGAGGCCGAGCAGTACTTC
.	few	TRBJ2-2	TRBV11-3	CASSFGVVGELFF	TGTGCCAGCAGCTTCGGGGTAGTCGGGGAGCTGTTTTTT
.	once	TRBJ1-1	TRBV12-3/TRBV12-4	CASTSSGGGNTEAFF	TGTGCCAGCACCTCCTCGGGCGGAGGCAACACTGAAGCTTTCTTT
.	.	TRBJ2-5	TRBV28	CASTHLLWEEETQYF	TGTGCCAGCACCCACCTACTCTGGGAAGAAGAGACCCAGTACTTC
.	many	TRBJ1-1	TRBV6-1	CASTRGENTEAFF	TGTGCCAGTACCCGGGGGGAGAACACTGAAGCTTTCTTT
.	many	TRBJ1-5	TRBV5-5	CASSSQDSYNQPQHF	TGTGCCAGCAGCTCCCAGGACTCATACAATCAGCCCCAGCATTTT
.	few	TRBJ1-3	TRBV2	CASSEVSASGNTIYF	TGTGCCAGCAGTGAAGTTTCGGCATCTGGAAACACCATATATTTT
.	many	TRBJ1-5	TRBV20-1	CSASAASEPQHF	TGCAGTGCTAGTGCGGCTTCTGAGCCCCAGCATTTT
.	many	TRBJ2-7	TRBV12-3/TRBV12-4	CASSFWGDSYEQYF	TGTGCCAGCAGTTTCTGGGGGGACAGCTACGAGCAGTACTTC
TRBD1	few	TRBJ1-5	TRBV6-5	CASSNPGTGTNQPQHF	TGTGCCAGCAGTAACCCCGGGACAGGGACCAATCAGCCCCAGCATTTT
TRBD1	many	TRBJ1-2	TRBV12-3/TRBV12-4	CASSLRPLGRDSSVGYTF	TGTGCCAGCAGTTTACGGCCCCTAGGTCGGGACAGTTCCGTGGGCTACACCTTC
.	many	TRBJ2-4	TRBV7-9	CASSFRGRDDIQYF	TGTGCCAGCAGCTTCCGGGGCAGGGATGACATTCAGTACTTC
TRBD1	once	TRBJ1-1	TRBV2	CAISGGDREGTEAFF	TGTGCCATCAGTGGGGGGGACAGGGAAGGGACTGAAGCTTTCTTT
.	few	TRBJ1-2	TRBV30	CAWSVPPHGRGYTF	TGTGCCTGGAGTGTGCCACCCCACGGGAGGGGCTACACCTTC
.	.	TRBJ2-7	TRBV28	CASSERKAGGQGEQYF	TGTGCCAGCAGCGAGAGGAAAGCGGGGGGACAGGGCGAGCAGTACTTC
.	many	TRBJ2-5	TRBV10-2	CASSVSGQETQYF	TGCGCCAGCAGTGTTAGTGGACAAGAGACCCAGTACTTC
TRBD2	many	TRBJ2-7	TRBV20-1	CSARESVRASGRYEQYF	TGCAGTGCTAGAGAGTCGGTTAGGGCTAGCGGGAGATACGAGCAGTACTTC
.	many	TRBJ1-5	TRBV28	CASSPVLRASNQPQHF	TGTGCCAGCAGCCCCGTTTTGAGGGCGAGCAATCAGCCCCAGCATTTT
.	many	TRBJ1-1	TRBV6-5	CASSFPGNLNTEAFF	TGTGCCAGCAGTTTTCCGGGAAACCTGAACACTGAAGCTTTCTTT
TRBD2	many	TRBJ2-7	TRBV11-2	CASSLGFGRAAYEQYF	TGTGCCAGCAGCTTAGGATTCGGGAGGGCGGCCTACGAGCAGTACTTC
.	.	TRBJ1-5	TRBV19	CASSIYRTVSNQPQHF	TGTGCCAGTAGTATTTACCGGACTGTGAGCAATCAGCCCCAGCATTTT
.	many	TRBJ2-7	TRBV2	CASRAQRGHLEQYF	TGTGCCAGCAGGGCGCAGCGAGGGCACCTTGAGCAGTACTTC
.	many	TRBJ1-2	TRBV12-3/TRBV12-4	CASRGLDYTF	TGTGCCAGCAGGGGCCTAGACTACACCTTC
.	.	TRBJ2-7	TRBV6-1	CASSVGREFSEQYF	TGTGCCAGCAGTGTTGGCAGGGAGTTCTCCGAGCAGTACTTC
.	many	TRBJ2-2	TRBV19	CASRQAMKGTGELFF	TGTGCCAGTAGACAGGCGATGAAAGGCACCGGGGAGCTGTTTTTT
TRBD1	many	TRBJ2-7	TRBV11-1	CASSWDRPYEQYF	TGTGCCAGCAGCTGGGACAGACCCTACGAGCAGTACTTC
TRBD2	.	TRBJ2-3	TRBV6-1	CASSQSGGAGLDTQYF	TGTGCCAGCAGTCAATCGGGGGGGGCTGGTCTAGATACGCAGTATTTT
.	.	TRBJ1-5	TRBV29-1	CSVRDNHNQPQHF	TGCAGCGTACGGGACAACCACAATCAGCCCCAGCATTTT
TRBD2	many	TRBJ2-7	TRBV25-1	CASSQAGLNEQYF	TGTGCCAGCAGCCAAGCGGGATTGAACGAGCAGTACTTC
.	many	TRBJ1-1	TRBV11-3	CASSQNMNTEAFF	TGTGCCAGCAGCCAAAACATGAACACTGAAGCTTTCTTT
.	many	TRBJ2-7	TRBV19	CASSTSEGEEQYF	TGTGCCAGTAGTACATCCGAGGGCGAGGAGCAGTACTTC